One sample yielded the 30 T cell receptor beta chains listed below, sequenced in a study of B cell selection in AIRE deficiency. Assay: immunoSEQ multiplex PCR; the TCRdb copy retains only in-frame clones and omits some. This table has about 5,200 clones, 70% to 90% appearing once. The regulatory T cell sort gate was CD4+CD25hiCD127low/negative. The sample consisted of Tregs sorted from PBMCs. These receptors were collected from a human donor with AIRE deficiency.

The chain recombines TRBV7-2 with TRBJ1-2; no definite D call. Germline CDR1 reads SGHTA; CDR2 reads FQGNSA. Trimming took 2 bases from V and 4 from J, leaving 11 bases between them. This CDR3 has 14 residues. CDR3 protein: CASSLIGKVYGYTF. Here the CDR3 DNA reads TGTGCCAGCAGCTTAATAGGGAAGGTCTATGGCTACACCTTC.

DNA of the CDR3: TGTGCCAGCAGCGCGGACCTTTACACTGAAGCTTTCTTT. Amino acid sequence: CASSADLYTEAFF. The chain has TRBV2 and TRBJ1-1; D gene ambiguous. Trimming cost V 6 bases and J 3 bases, with 11 bases left between them. The germline CDR1 and CDR2 sequences are SNHLY and FYNNEI. The CDR3 contains 13 residues. Combining the CDR3 with reference TRBV2 and TRBJ1-1 gives the whole variable domain EPEVTQTPSHQVTQMGQEVILRCVPISNHLYFYWYRQILGQKVEFLVSFYNNEISEKSEIFDDQFSVERPDGSNFTLKIRSTKLEDSAMYFCASSADLYTEAFFGQGTRLTVV.

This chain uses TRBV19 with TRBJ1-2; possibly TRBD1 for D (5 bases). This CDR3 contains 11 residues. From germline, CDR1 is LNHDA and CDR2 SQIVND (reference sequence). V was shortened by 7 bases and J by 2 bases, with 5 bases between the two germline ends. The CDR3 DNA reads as TGTGCCAGTAAGGGGAACTATGGCTACACCTTC. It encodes CASKGNYGYTF.

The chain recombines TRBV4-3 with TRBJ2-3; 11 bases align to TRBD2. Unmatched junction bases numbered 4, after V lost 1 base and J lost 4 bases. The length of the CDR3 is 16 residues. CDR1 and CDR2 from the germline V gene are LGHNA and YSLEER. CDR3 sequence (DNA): TGCGCCAGCAGCCAAGGTCTAGCGGGGGGTGCAGATACGCAGTATTTT. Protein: CASSQGLAGGADTQYF.

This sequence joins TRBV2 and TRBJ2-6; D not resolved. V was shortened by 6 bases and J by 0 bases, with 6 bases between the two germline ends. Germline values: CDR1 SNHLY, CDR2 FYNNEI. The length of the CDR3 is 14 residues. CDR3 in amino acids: CASRVNSGANVLTF. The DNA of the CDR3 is TGTGCCAGCAGAGTCAACTCTGGGGCCAACGTCCTGACTTTC.

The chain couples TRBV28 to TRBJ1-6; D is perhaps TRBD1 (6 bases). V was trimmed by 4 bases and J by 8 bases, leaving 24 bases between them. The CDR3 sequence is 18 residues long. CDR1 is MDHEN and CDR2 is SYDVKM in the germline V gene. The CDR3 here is CASSSLSPSRDMDSPLHF. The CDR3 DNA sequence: TGTGCCAGCAGTTCCTTGTCCCCAAGCCGGGACATGGATTCACCCCTCCACTTT.

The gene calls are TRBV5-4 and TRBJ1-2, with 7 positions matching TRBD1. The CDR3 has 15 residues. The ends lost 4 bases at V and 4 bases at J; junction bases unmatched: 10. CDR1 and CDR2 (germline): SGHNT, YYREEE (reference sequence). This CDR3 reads CASSPLDRALYGYTF. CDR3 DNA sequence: TGTGCCAGCAGCCCCTTAGACAGGGCCCTCTATGGCTACACCTTC.

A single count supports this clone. The CDR3 DNA is TGTGCCAGCAGTCTTGACAGGATCTATGGCTACACCTTC. This codes for CASSLDRIYGYTF. This rearrangement joins TRBV13 to TRBJ1-2, with a possible D match to TRBD1 (6 bases). Trimming took 6 bases from V and 4 from J, leaving 12 bases between them. Looked up from germline, CDR1 is PRHDT and CDR2 is FYEKMQ (reference sequence). The CDR3 is made up of 13 amino acids. The variable domain in full, completed from reference TRBV13 and TRBJ1-2, reads AAGVIQSPRHLIKEKRETATLKCYPIPRHDTVYWYQQGPGQDPQFLISFYEKMQSDKGSIPDRFSAQQFSDYHSELNMSSLELGDSALYFCASSLDRIYGYTFGSGTRLTVV.

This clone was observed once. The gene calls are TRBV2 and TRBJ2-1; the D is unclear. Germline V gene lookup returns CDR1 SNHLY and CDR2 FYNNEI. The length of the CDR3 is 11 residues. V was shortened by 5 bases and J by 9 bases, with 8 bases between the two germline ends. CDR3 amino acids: CASSNAGEQFF. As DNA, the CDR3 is TGTGCCAGCAGTAATGCCGGTGAGCAGTTCTTC. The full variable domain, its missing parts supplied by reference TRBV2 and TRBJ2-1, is EPEVTQTPSHQVTQMGQEVILRCVPISNHLYFYWYRQILGQKVEFLVSFYNNEISEKSEIFDDQFSVERPDGSNFTLKIRSTKLEDSAMYFCASSNAGEQFFGPGTRLTVL.

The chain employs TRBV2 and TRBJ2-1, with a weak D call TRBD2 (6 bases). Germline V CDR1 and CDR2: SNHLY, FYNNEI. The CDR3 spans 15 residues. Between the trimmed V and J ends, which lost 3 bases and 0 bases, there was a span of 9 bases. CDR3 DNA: TGTGCCAGCAGTGAGCTAGCGAGCTCCTACAATGAGCAGTTCTTC. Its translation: CASSELASSYNEQFF.

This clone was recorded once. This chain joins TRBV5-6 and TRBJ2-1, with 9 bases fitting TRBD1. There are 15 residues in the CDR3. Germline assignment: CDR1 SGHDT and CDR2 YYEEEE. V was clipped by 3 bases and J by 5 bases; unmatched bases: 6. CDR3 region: CASSSTGGWDNEQFF. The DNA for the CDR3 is TGTGCCAGCAGCTCTACAGGGGGCTGGGACAATGAGCAGTTCTTC.

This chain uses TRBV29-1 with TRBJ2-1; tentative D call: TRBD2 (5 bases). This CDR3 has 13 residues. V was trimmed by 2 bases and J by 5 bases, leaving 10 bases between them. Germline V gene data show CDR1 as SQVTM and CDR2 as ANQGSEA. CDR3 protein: CSVEKQTNNEQFF. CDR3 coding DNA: TGCAGCGTTGAAAAACAGACTAACAATGAGCAGTTCTTC.

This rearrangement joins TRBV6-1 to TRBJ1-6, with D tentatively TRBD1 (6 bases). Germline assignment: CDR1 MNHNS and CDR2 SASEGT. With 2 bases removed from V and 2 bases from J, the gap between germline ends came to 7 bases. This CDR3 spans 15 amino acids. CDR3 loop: CASSEWGPYNSPLHF. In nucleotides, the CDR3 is TGTGCCAGCAGTGAATGGGGGCCCTATAATTCACCCCTCCACTTT.

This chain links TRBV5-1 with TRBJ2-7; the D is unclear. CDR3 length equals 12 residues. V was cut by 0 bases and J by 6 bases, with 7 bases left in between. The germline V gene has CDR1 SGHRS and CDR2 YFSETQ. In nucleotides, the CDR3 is TGCGCCAGCAGCTTGGGGTCCCTCGAGCAGTACTTC. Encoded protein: CASSLGSLEQYF.

The CDR3 DNA is TGTGCCAGCTCACCTACCCTAGAACGGGGTGAAAAACTGTTTTTT. Protein sequence: CASSPTLERGEKLFF. The chain combines TRBV18 with TRBJ1-4; D unresolved. Germline loops: CDR1 KGHSH, CDR2 LQKENI. CDR3 length equals 15 residues. Trimming pared 3 bases from V and 7 bases from J, leaving 15 bases between.

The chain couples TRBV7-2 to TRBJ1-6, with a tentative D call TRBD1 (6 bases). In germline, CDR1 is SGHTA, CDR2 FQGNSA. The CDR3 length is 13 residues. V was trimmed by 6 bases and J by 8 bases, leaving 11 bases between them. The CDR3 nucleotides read TGTGCCAGCAGACGTAGACAGGATTCACCCCTCCACTTT. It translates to CASRRRQDSPLHF. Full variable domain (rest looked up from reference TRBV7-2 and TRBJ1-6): GAGVSQSPSNKVTEKGKDVELRCDPISGHTALYWYRQSLGQGLEFLIYFQGNSAPDKSGLPSDRFSAERTGGSVSTLTIQRTQQEDSAVYLCASRRRQDSPLHFGNGTRLTVT.

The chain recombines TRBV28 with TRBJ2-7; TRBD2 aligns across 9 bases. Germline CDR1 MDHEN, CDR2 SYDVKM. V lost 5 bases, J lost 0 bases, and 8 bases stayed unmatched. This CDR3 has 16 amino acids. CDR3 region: CASSLLAGTYSYEQYF. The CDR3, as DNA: TGTGCCAGCAGTCTGCTAGCGGGGACTTACTCCTACGAGCAGTACTTC.

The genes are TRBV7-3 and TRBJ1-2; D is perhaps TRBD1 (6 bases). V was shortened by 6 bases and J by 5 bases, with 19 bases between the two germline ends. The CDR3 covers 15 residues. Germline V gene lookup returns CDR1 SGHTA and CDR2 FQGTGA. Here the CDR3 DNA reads TGTGCCAGCAGTTATACGGGACAAGGGGCATATGGCTACACCTTC. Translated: CASSYTGQGAYGYTF.

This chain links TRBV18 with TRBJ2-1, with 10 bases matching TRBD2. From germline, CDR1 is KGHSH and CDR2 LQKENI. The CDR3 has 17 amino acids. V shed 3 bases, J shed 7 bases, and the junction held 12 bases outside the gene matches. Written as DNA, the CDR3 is TGTGCCAGCTCACCCGTCCCTAGCGGGAGCTGGGGGAATGAGCAGTTCTTC. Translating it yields CASSPVPSGSWGNEQFF.

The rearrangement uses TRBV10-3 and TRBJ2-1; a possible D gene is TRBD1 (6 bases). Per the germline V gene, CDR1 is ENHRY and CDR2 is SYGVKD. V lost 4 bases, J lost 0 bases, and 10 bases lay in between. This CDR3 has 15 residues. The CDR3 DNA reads TGTGCCATCAGTGGGCAGGGGAGCTCCTACAATGAGCAGTTCTTC. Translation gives CAISGQGSSYNEQFF.

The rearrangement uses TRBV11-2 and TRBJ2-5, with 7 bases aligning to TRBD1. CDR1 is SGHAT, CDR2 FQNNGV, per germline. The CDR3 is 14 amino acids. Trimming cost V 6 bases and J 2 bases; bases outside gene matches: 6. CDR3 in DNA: TGTGCCAGCAGTTCGGGACAGCCACAAGAGACCCAGTACTTC. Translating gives CASSSGQPQETQYF.

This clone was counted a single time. CDR3 amino acids: CASSQVAGDTGELFF. As DNA, the CDR3 is TGTGCCAGCAGCCAAGTCGCGGGGGACACCGGGGAGCTGTTTTTT. This chain uses TRBV4-2 with TRBJ2-2, with 7 positions matching TRBD2. The germline gives CDR1 LGHNA, CDR2 YNFKEQ. There are 15 residues in the CDR3. J was trimmed by 3 bases and V by 1 base; bases with no gene match: 2.

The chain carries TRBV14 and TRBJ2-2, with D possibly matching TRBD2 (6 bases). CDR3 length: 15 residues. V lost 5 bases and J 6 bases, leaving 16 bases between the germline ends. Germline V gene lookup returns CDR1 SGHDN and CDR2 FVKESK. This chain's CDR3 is CASSKDYYHAGELFF. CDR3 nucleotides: TGTGCCAGCAGCAAGGACTATTATCACGCCGGGGAGCTGTTTTTT. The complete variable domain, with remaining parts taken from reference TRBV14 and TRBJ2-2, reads EAGVTQFPSHSVIEKGQTVTLRCDPISGHDNLYWYRRVMGKEIKFLLHFVKESKQDESGMPNNRFLAERTGGTYSTLKVQPAELEDSGVYFCASSKDYYHAGELFFGEGSRLTVL.

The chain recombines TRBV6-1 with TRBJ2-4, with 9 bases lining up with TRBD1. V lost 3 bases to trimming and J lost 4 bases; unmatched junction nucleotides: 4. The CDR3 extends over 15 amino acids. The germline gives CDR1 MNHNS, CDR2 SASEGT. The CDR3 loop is CASSDPGQGKNIQYF. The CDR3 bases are TGTGCCAGCAGTGATCCGGGACAGGGAAAAAACATTCAGTACTTC.

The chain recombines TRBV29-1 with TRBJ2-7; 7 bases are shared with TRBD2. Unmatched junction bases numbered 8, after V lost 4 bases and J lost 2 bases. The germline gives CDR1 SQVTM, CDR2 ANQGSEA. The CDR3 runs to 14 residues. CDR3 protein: CSVGAGVFPYEQYF. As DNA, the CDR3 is TGCAGCGTTGGGGCGGGAGTGTTCCCCTACGAGCAGTACTTC.

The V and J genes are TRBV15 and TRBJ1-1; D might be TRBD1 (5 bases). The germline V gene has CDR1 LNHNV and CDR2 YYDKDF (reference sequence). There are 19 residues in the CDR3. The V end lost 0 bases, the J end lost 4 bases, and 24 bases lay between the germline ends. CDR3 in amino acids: CATSRDRVGWGLTGTEAFF. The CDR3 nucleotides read TGTGCCACCAGCAGAGACCGGGTTGGATGGGGCCTCACGGGCACTGAAGCTTTCTTT.

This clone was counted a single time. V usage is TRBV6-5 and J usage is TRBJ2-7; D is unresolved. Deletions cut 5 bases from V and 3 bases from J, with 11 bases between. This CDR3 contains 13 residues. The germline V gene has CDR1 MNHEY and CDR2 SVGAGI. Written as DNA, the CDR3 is TGTGCCAGCAGTCACTATAGTATCTACGAGCAGTACTTC. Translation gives CASSHYSIYEQYF.

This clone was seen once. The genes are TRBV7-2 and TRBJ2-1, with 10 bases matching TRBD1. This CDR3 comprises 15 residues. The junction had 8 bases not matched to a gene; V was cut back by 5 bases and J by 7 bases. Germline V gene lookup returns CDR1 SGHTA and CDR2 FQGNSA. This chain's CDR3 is CASSPGTGEGNEQFF. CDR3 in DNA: TGTGCCAGCAGCCCCGGGACAGGGGAAGGGAATGAGCAGTTCTTC.

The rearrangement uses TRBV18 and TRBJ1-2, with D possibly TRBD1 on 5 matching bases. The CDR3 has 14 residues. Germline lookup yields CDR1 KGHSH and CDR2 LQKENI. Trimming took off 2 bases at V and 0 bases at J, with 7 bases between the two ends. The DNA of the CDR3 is TGTGCCAGCTCACCAACGGGGGCTAACTATGGCTACACCTTC. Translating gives CASSPTGANYGYTF.

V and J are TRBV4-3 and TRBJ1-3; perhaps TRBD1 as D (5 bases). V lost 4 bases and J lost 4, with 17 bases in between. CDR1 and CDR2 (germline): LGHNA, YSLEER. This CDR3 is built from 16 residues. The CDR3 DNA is TGCGCCAGCAGCCTAAGGTGGAGGGGAAAGGGAAACACCATATATTTT. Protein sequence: CASSLRWRGKGNTIYF.